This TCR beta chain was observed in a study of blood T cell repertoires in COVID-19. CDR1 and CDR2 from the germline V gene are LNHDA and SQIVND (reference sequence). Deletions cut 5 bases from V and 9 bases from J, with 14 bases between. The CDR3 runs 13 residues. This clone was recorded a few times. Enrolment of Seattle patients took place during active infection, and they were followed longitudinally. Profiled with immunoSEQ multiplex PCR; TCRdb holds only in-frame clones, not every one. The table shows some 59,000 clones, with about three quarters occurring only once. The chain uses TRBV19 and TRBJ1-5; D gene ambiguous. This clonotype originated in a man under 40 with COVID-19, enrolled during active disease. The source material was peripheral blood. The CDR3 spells CASSPRQTSPQHF. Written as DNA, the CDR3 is TGTGCCAGTAGTCCTCGTCAGACTTCGCCCCAGCATTTT.